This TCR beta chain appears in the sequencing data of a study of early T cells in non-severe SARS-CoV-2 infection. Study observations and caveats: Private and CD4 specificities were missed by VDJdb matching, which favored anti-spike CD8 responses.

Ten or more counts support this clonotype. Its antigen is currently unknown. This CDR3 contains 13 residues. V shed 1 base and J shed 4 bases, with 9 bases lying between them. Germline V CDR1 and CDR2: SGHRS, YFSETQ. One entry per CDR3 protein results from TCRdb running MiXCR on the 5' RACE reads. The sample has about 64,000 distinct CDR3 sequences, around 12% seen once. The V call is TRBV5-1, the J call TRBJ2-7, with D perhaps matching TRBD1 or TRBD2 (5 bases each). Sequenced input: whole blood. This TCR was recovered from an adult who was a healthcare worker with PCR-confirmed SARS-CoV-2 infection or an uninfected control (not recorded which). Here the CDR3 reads CASSLLGAYEQYF. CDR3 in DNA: TGCGCCAGCAGCTTGCTCGGGGCGTACGAGCAGTACTTC.